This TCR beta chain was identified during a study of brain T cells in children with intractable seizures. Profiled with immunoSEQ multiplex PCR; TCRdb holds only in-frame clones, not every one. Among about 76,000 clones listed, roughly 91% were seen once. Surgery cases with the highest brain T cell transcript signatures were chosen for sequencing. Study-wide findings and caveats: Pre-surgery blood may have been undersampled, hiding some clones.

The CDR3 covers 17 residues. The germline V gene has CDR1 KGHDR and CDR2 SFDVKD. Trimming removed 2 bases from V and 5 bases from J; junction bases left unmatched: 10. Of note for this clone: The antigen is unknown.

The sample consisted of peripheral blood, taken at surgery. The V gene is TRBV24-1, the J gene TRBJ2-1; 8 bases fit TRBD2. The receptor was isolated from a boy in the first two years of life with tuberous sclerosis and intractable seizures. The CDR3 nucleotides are TGTGCCACCAGTGATTCTGCAACCGGGACTAGAAACAATGAGCAGTTCTTC. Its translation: CATSDSATGTRNNEQFF.